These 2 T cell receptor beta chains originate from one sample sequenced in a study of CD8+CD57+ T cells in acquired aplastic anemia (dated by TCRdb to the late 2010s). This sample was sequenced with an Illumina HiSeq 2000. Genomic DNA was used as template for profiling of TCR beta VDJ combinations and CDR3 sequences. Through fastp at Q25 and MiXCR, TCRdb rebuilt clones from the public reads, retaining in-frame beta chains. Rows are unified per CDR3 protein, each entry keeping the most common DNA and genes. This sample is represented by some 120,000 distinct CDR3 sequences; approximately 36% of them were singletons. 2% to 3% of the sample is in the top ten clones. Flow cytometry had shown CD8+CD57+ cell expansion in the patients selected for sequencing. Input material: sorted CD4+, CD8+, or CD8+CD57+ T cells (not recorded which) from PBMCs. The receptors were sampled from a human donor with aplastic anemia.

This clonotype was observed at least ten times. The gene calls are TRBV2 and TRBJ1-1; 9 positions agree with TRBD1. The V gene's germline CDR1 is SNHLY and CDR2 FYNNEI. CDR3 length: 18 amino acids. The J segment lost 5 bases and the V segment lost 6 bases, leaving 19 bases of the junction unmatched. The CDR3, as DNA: TGTGCCAGCAGACTAGAAGGGACAGGGATATTCTTAAAGACTGAAGCTTTCTTT. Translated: CASRLEGTGIFLKTEAFF.

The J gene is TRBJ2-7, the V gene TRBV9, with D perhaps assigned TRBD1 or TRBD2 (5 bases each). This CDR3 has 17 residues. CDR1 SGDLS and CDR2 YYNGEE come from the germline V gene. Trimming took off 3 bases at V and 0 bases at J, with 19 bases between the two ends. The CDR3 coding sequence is TGTGCCAGCAGCGCAAACCCGAGGGACGGGCACTCCTACGAGCAGTACTTC. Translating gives CASSANPRDGHSYEQYF.